The T cell receptor beta chain described here comes from a study of cytomegalovirus exposure and HLA in healthy donors. PCR used 60 Vbeta primers and 13 Jbeta primers. Using immunoSEQ multiplex PCR, the repertoire was profiled, and TCRdb retains in-frame clones only, with some absent. Its clone listing holds roughly 39,000 clones. This CDR3 has 14 amino acids. The V gene's germline CDR1 is SGHNT and CDR2 YYREEE (reference sequence). The V and J ends lost 1 base and 4 bases respectively, with 9 bases between them. This receptor was taken from a woman aged 30 to 39 in good health and CMV-seropositive. The chain joins TRBV5-4 to TRBJ1-3; D unclear. The sequenced sample was PBMCs. CDR3 DNA: TGTGCCAGCAGCTTGAATACATACGGAAACACCATATATTTT. Translation gives CASSLNTYGNTIYF. The whole variable domain, remainder taken from reference TRBV5-4 and TRBJ1-3, is ETGVTQSPTHLIKTRGQQVTLRCSSQSGHNTVSWYQQALGQGPQFIFQYYREEENGRGNFPPRFSGLQFPNYSSELNVNALELDDSALYLCASSLNTYGNTIYFGEGSWLTVV.